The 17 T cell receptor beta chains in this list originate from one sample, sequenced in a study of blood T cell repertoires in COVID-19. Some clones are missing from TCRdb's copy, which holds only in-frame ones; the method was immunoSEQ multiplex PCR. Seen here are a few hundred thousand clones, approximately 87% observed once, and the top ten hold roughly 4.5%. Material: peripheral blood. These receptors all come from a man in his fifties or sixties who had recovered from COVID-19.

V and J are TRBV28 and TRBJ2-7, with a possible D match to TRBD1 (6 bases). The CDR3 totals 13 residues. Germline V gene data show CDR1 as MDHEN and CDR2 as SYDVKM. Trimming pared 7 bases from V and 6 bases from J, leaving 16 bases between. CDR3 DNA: TGTGCCAGCATGGGGGCTCCGATGGGCGAGCAGTACTTC. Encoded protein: CASMGAPMGEQYF.

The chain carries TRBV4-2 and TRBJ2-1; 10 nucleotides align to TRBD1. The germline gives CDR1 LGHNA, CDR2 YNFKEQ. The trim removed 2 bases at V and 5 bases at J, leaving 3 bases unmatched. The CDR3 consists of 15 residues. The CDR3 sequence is CASSQRQGANNEQFF. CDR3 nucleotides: TGTGCCAGCAGCCAAAGACAGGGGGCAAACAATGAGCAGTTCTTC.

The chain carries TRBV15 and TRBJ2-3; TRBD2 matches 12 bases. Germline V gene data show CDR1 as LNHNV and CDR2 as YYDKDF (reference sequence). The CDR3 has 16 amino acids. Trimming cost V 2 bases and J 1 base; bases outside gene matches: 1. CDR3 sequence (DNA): TGTGCCACCAGCAGACGGACTAGCGGGGGCACAGATACGCAGTATTTT. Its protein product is CATSRRTSGGTDTQYF.

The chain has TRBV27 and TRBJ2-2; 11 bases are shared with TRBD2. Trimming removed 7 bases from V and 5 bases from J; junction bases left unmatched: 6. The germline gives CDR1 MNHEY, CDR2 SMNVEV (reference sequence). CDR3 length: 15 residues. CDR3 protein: CASTLAGGPTGELFF. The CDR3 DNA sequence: TGTGCCAGCACCCTAGCGGGGGGACCGACCGGGGAGCTGTTTTTT.

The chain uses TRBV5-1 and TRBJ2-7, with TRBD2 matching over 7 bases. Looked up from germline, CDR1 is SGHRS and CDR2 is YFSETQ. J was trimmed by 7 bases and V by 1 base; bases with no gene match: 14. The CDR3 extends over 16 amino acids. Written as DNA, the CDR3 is TGCGCCAGCAGCTTGACAGGTGCTGGGAGGGCCACTGAGCAGTACTTC. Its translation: CASSLTGAGRATEQYF.

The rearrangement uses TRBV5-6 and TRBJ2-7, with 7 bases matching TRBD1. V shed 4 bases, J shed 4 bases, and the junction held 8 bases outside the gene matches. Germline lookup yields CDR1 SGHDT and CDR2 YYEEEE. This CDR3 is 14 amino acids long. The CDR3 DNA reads TGTGCCAGCAGCGGGGGAACAGGGGCGTACGAGCAGTACTTC. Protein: CASSGGTGAYEQYF.

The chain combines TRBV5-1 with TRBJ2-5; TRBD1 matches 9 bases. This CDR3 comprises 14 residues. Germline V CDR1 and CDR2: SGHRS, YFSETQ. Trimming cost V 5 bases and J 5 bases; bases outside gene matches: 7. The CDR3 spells CASRATGGGETQYF. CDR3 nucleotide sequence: TGCGCCAGCAGGGCGACAGGGGGTGGCGAGACCCAGTACTTC.

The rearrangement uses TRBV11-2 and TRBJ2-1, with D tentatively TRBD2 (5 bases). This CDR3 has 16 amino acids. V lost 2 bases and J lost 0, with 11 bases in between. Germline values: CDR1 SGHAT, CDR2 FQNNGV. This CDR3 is CASSLRGPSSYNEQFF. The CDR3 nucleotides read TGTGCCAGCAGCTTACGCGGGCCAAGCTCCTACAATGAGCAGTTCTTC.

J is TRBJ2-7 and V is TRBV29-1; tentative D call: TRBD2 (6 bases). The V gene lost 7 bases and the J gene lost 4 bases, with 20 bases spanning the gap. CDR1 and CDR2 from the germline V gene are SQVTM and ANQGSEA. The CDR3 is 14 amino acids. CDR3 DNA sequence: TGCAGCGCCACCGGGACTGAAGCAAGGTACGAGCAGTACTTC. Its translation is CSATGTEARYEQYF.

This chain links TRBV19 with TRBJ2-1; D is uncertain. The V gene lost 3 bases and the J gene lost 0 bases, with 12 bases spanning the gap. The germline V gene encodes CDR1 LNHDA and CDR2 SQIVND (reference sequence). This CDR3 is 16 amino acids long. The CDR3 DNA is TGTGCCAGTAGTATTCTTCGCACAAGCTCCTACAATGAGCAGTTCTTC. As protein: CASSILRTSSYNEQFF.

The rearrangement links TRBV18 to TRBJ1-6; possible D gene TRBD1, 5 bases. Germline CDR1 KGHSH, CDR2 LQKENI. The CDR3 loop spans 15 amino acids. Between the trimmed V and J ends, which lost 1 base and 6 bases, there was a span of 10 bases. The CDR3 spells CASSPQPQGNSPLHF. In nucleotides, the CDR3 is TGTGCCAGCTCACCACAGCCCCAGGGTAATTCACCCCTCCACTTT.

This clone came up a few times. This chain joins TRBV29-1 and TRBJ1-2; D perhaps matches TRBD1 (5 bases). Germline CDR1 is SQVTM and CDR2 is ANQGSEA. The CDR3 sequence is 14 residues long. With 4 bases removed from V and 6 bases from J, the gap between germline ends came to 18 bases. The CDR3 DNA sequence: TGCAGCGTTGTGACCTACCAGGGAATGGATGGCTACACCTTC. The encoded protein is CSVVTYQGMDGYTF.

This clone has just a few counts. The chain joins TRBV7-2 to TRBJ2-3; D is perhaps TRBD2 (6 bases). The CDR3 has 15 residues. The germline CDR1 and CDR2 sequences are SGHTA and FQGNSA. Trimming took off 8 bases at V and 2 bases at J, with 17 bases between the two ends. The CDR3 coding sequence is TGTGCCAGCGGGCGGGGCCCACAGTACACAGATACGCAGTATTTT. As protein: CASGRGPQYTDTQYF.

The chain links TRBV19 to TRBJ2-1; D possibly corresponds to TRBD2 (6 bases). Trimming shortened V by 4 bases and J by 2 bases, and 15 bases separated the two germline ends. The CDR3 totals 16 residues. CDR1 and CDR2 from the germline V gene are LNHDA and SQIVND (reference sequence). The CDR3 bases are TGTGCCAGTAGTAACATACACTCGGGGGCCTACAATGAGCAGTTCTTC. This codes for CASSNIHSGAYNEQFF.

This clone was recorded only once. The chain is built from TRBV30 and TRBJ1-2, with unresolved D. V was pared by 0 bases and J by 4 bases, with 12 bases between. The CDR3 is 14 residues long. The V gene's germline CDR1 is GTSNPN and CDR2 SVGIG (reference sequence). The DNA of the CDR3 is TGTGCCTGGAGTGTAGGCGGGAGGAGCTATGGCTACACCTTC. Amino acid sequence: CAWSVGGRSYGYTF.

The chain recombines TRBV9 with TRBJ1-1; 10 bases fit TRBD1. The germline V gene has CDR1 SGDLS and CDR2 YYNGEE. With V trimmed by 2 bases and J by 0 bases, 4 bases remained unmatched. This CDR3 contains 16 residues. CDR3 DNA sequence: TGTGCCAGCAGCGTGCGGACAGGGGGATTGAACACTGAAGCTTTCTTT. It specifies CASSVRTGGLNTEAFF.

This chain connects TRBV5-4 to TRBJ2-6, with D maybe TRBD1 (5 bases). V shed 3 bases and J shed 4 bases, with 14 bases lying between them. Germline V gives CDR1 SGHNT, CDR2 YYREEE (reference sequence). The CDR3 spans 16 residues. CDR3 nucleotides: TGTGCCAGCAGCTGGGGCATCGCGTCAGGGGCCAACGTCCTGACTTTC. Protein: CASSWGIASGANVLTF. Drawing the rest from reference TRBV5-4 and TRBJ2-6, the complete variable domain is ETGVTQSPTHLIKTRGQQVTLRCSSQSGHNTVSWYQQALGQGPQFIFQYYREEENGRGNFPPRFSGLQFPNYSSELNVNALELDDSALYLCASSWGIASGANVLTFGAGSRLTVL.